A selection of T cell receptor beta chains follows, all from one sample in a study of radiotherapy plus CTLA-4 blockade in lung cancer. The protocol was immunoSEQ multiplex PCR, while the TCRdb copy is restricted to in-frame clones and leaves out a portion. The repertoire holds some 64,000 clones, with roughly 77% as singletons. Specimen: peripheral blood, collected from a patient treated with radiotherapy plus ipilimumab. Every receptor here comes from a human donor with non-small cell lung cancer who had a complete response to radiotherapy plus ipilimumab. The CDR3 runs from the conserved cysteine through the conserved F or W. The D gene is left open where the match is weak. Part of the rows lack a size; the others show once, few, many or a class for expanded clones.

TGTGCCAGCAGGTTAGGGGGACTAGCGGGCGAAGATACGCAGTATTTT,CASRLGGLAGEDTQYF,TRBD2,TRBV27,once,TRBJ2-3
TGTGCCAGCAGCTTAACGACACAGGGACTTGGTGGCTACACCTTC,CASSLTTQGLGGYTF,-,TRBV7-9,few,TRBJ1-2
TGTGCCAGCACGGACGACTTCACCGGCAATCAGCCCCAGCATTTT,CASTDDFTGNQPQHF,-,TRBV19,-,TRBJ1-5
TGCGCCAGCAGCTTGAGCAGCGGTTCTAGCACAGATACGCAGTATTTT,CASSLSSGSSTDTQYF,-,TRBV5-1,-,TRBJ2-3
TGTGCCAGCAGTTCGCCGACAGTTTTAGTGGGAGGTGAGCAGTTCTTC,CASSSPTVLVGGEQFF,-,TRBV28,-,TRBJ2-1
TGTGCCAGCAGCGCGGGACAGTGGAATGAGCAGTTCTTC,CASSAGQWNEQFF,-,TRBV7-2,-,TRBJ2-1
TGCAGCGTTGACAGGGGAACCCACTTCACAGATACGCAGTATTTT,CSVDRGTHFTDTQYF,-,TRBV29-1,-,TRBJ2-3
TGTGCCAGCAGTTCCACGACAGGGACCGGTGGCTACACCTTC,CASSSTTGTGGYTF,TRBD1,TRBV9,-,TRBJ1-2
TGTGCCAGTAGTATAAGGGGAAATCAGCCCCAGCATTTT,CASSIRGNQPQHF,-,TRBV19,-,TRBJ1-5
TGTGCCAGCAGCGGTCTATCATACCATGGAAAGATCTATGGCTACACCTTC,CASSGLSYHGKIYGYTF,-,TRBV7-9,-,TRBJ1-2
TGTGCCAGCAGCTTCCCCGGGACTAGCCTAGCCTCCTACAATGAGCAGTTCTTC,CASSFPGTSLASYNEQFF,TRBD2,TRBV7-9,-,TRBJ2-1
TGTGCCAGCAGTCCGGGCCCAGATACGCAGTATTTT,CASSPGPDTQYF,-,TRBV7-2,-,TRBJ2-3
TGTGCCTGGAACAAAGCGGGGATTCGGTACGAGCAGTACTTC,CAWNKAGIRYEQYF,TRBD2,TRBV30,-,TRBJ2-7
TGCGCCAGCAGACCAAGGTCAGGGGCCACTGAAGCTTTCTTT,CASRPRSGATEAFF,-,TRBV5-1,-,TRBJ1-1
TGTGCCAGCAGTTTATGGACAGATACGCAGTATTTT,CASSLWTDTQYF,-,TRBV28,few,TRBJ2-3
TGTGCCAGCAGCGGCGACAGGTCAGGTACTGAAGCTTTCTTT,CASSGDRSGTEAFF,-,TRBV5-4,-,TRBJ1-1
TGTGCCAGCAAGGGACCGAACTCCTATGGCTACACCTTC,CASKGPNSYGYTF,-,TRBV5-6,-,TRBJ1-2